This passage covers 6 T cell receptor beta chains from one sample sequenced in a study of cytomegalovirus exposure and HLA in healthy donors. 60 Vbeta and 13 Jbeta primers were used in PCR. The data were produced by immunoSEQ multiplex PCR, yet TCRdb's version contains in-frame clones alone and is incomplete. The data hold approximately 140,000 clones, with 65% to 85% observed a single time. Sequencing input: PBMCs. These TCRs come from a boy between 10 and 17 years old in good health and CMV-seronegative.

V gene TRBV27 combines with J gene TRBJ2-2; 7 bases map to TRBD2. V shed 3 bases, J shed 4 bases, and the junction held 5 bases outside the gene matches. The germline CDR1 and CDR2 sequences are MNHEY and SMNVEV (reference sequence). CDR3 length: 15 amino acids. CDR3 region: CASSFLSGSTGELFF. The CDR3 bases are TGTGCCAGCAGTTTTCTTAGCGGGTCCACCGGGGAGCTGTTTTTT.

This clone was detected a few times. The chain is built from TRBV5-6 and TRBJ1-2; no reliable D call. With 2 bases removed from V and 6 bases from J, the gap between germline ends came to 8 bases. The germline V gene encodes CDR1 SGHDT and CDR2 YYEEEE. The CDR3 consists of 12 residues. CDR3 loop: CASSFGGDGYTF. CDR3 coding DNA: TGTGCCAGCAGCTTCGGCGGGGATGGCTACACCTTC.

This chain connects TRBV19 to TRBJ1-1; no clear D. The V gene's germline CDR1 is LNHDA and CDR2 SQIVND (reference sequence). Deletions cut 3 bases from V and 4 bases from J, with 9 bases between. The length of the CDR3 is 13 residues. CDR3 amino acids: CASSIIRGTEAFF. CDR3 bases: TGTGCCAGTAGTATTATACGAGGCACTGAAGCTTTCTTT.

This clone was seen more than once but under ten times. V and J are TRBV4-1 and TRBJ2-1; 9 nucleotides align to TRBD1. The V gene end was trimmed by 1 base and the J gene end by 8 bases; junction bases not matched to a gene: 6. This CDR3 is 15 amino acids long. In germline, CDR1 is MGHRA, CDR2 YSYEKL. The CDR3, as DNA: TGCGCCAGCAGCCAAGCCGGGACAGGGCATCATGAGCAGTTCTTC. Translation gives CASSQAGTGHHEQFF.

The genes are TRBV2 and TRBJ2-1, with TRBD2 matching 7 bases. This CDR3 contains 15 residues. With V trimmed by 3 bases and J by 5 bases, 7 bases remained unmatched. Germline-derived CDR1 and CDR2 are SNHLY and FYNNEI. CDR3 amino acids: CASSDGELANNEQFF. In nucleotides, the CDR3 is TGTGCCAGCAGTGATGGGGAACTAGCGAACAATGAGCAGTTCTTC.

This clone occurred once. The chain has TRBV9 and TRBJ1-5; tentative D call: TRBD1 (6 bases). CDR1 is SGDLS, CDR2 YYNGEE, per germline. The CDR3 consists of 14 residues. Trimming left V 2 bases short and J 6 bases short, with 12 bases between. Written as DNA, the CDR3 is TGTGCCAGCAGCGTGGATCCAGGGGCTCAGCCCCAGCATTTT. It is translated as CASSVDPGAQPQHF.